The present TCR beta chain was sequenced within a study of blood T cell repertoires in COVID-19. Study details: Researchers got acute and convalescent COVID-19 samples from the United States, Italy and Spain. The analysed material was cDNA or gDNA that came from T cells, B-cell-depleted T cells, or PBMCs.

In the original processing: By means of reference gene primer amplification, nucleated cell counts were estimated. Assay used: immunoSEQ multiplex PCR; TCRdb lists only in-frame clones, some missing. That table gives V, J and clone size, and the DNA gave D and trimming. The repertoire holds some 93,000 clones, with approximately 85% as singletons. This receptor was obtained from a man aged 55 to 70 with acute or convalescent COVID-19. The sample taken for sequencing was peripheral blood.

This CDR3 is CASSRGDRGRGTDTQYF. The CDR3 region has the DNA TGTGCCAGCTCACGAGGGGACAGGGGACGGGGCACAGATACGCAGTATTTT. This chain uses TRBV18 with TRBJ2-3; the match to TRBD1 covers 10 bases. The CDR3 extends over 17 amino acids. The germline V gene has CDR1 KGHSH and CDR2 LQKENI. V shed 4 bases and J 1 base; nucleotides not matched to a gene: 8.